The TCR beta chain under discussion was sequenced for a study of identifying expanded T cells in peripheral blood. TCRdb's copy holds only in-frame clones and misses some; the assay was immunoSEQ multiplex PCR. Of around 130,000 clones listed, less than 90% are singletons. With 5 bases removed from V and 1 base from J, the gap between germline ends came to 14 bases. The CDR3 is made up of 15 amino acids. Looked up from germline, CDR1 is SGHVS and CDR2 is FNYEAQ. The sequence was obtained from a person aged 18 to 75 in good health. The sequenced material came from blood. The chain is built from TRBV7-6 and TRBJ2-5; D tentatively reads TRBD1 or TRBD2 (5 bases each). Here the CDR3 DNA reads TGTGCCAGCAGCCGGGGCCCGGCAGCCCAAGAGACCCAGTACTTC. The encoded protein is CASSRGPAAQETQYF. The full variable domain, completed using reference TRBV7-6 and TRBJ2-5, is GAGVSQSPRYKVTKRGQDVALRCDPISGHVSLYWYRQALGQGPEFLTYFNYEAQQDKSGLPNDRFSAERPEGSISTLTIQRTEQRDSAMYRCASSRGPAAQETQYFGPGTRLLVL.